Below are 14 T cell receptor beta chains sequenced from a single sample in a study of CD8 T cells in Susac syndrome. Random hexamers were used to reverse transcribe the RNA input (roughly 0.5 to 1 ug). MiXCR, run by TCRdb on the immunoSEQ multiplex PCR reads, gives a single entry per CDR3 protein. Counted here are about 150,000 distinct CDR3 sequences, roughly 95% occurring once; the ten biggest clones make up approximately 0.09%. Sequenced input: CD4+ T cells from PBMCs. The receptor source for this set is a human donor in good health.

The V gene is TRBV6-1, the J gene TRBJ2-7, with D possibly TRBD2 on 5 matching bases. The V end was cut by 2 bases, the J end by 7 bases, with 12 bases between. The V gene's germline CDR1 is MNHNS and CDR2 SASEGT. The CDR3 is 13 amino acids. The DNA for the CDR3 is TGTGCCAGCAGTGAATCCGGGGTGGGGGAGCAGTACTTC. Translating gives CASSESGVGEQYF.

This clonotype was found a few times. The chain's CDR3 is CASSLWPRSGGRLTYEQYF. DNA of the CDR3: TGTGCCAGCAGCTTATGGCCTAGGAGCGGGGGTAGACTGACCTACGAGCAGTACTTC. The chain combines TRBV7-2 with TRBJ2-7, with TRBD2 identical over 8 bases. This CDR3 comprises 19 residues. Germline V gene data show CDR1 as SGHTA and CDR2 as FQGNSA. The ends lost 2 bases at V and 2 bases at J; junction bases unmatched: 17.

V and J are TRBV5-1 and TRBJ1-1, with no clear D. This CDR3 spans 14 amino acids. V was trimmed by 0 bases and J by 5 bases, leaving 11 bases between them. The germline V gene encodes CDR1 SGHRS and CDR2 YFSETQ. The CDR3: CASSLDTGGTEAFF. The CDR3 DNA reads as TGCGCCAGCAGCTTGGACACCGGAGGAACTGAAGCTTTCTTT.

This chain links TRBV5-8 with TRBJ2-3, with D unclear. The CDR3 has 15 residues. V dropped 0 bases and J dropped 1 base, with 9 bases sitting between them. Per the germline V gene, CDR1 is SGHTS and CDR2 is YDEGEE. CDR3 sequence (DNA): TGTGCCAGCAGCTTGGATACCGGCCGCACAGATACGCAGTATTTT. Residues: CASSLDTGRTDTQYF.

The DNA of the CDR3 is TGCAGTGCTAGAGATGCAGCAATGAACACTGAAGCTTTCTTT. Translation: CSARDAAMNTEAFF. The rearrangement uses TRBV20-1 and TRBJ1-1; D is ambiguous. This CDR3 is built from 14 residues. V was shortened by 0 bases and J by 0 bases, with 8 bases between the two germline ends. CDR1 DFQATT and CDR2 SNEGSKA come from the germline V gene (reference sequence).

The CDR3 region is CASSLAGVPPGTEAFF. The CDR3 nucleotides are TGTGCCAGCAGCTTGGCAGGAGTCCCCCCGGGCACTGAAGCTTTCTTT. The gene calls are TRBV5-6 and TRBJ1-1; D is unresolved. The CDR3 is 16 residues long. Per the germline V gene, CDR1 is SGHDT and CDR2 is YYEEEE. Trimming removed 0 bases at V and 4 bases at J, with 16 bases between.

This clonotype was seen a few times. CDR3 protein: CASRRTGTEAFF. In DNA, the CDR3 is TGTGCCAGCCGAAGGACAGGCACTGAAGCTTTCTTT. The chain carries TRBV7-9 and TRBJ1-1; 7 nucleotides agree with TRBD1. The germline V gene has CDR1 SEHNR and CDR2 FQNEAQ (reference sequence). After removal of 8 bases from V and 4 bases from J, the junction contained 4 bases not matched to a gene. The CDR3 sequence is 12 residues long.

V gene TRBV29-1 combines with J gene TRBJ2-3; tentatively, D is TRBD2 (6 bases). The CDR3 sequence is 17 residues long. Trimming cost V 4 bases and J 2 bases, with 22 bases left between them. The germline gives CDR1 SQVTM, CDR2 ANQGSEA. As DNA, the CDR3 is TGCAGCGTTGGAGAGGGAGGCGGGATGGGTTTCACAGATACGCAGTATTTT. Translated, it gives CSVGEGGGMGFTDTQYF.

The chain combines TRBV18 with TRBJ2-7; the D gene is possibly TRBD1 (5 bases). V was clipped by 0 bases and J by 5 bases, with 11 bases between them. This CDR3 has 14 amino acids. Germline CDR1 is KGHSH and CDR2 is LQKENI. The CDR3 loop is CASSPPGLLHEQYF. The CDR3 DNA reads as TGTGCCAGCTCACCACCGGGGCTACTCCACGAGCAGTACTTC.

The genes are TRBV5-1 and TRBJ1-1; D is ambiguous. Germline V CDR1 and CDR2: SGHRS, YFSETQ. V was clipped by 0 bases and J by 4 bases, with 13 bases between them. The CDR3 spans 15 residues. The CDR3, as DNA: TGCGCCAGCAGCTTGGGCGGGCTTGAAGGCACTGAAGCTTTCTTT. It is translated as CASSLGGLEGTEAFF.

The DNA of the CDR3 is TGTGCCAGCAGCCAAGACGGGACTAGCGGAGAGACCCAGTACTTC. Translation: CASSQDGTSGETQYF. The genes are TRBV3-1 and TRBJ2-5; 11 bases are a match to TRBD2. CDR3 size: 15 residues. With 0 bases clipped from V and 4 bases from J, the junction kept 1 base outside the gene matches. The germline V gene has CDR1 LGHDT and CDR2 YNNKEL (reference sequence).

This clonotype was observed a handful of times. The chain's CDR3 is CASSDTEGQPQHF. The CDR3 bases are TGTGCCAGCAGTGACACGGAGGGGCAGCCCCAGCATTTT. The chain carries TRBV2 and TRBJ1-5; D perhaps matches TRBD1 (5 bases). The CDR3 extends over 13 amino acids. Trimming pared 3 bases from V and 7 bases from J, leaving 10 bases between. CDR1 is SNHLY and CDR2 is FYNNEI in the germline V gene.

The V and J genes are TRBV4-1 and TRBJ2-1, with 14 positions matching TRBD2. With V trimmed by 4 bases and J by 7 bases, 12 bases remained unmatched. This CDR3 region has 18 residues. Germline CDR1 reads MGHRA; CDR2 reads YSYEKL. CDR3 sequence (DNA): TGCGCCAGCAGCCCTGCCGGGACTAGCGGGAGTGGGTCGAATGAGCAGTTCTTC. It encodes CASSPAGTSGSGSNEQFF.

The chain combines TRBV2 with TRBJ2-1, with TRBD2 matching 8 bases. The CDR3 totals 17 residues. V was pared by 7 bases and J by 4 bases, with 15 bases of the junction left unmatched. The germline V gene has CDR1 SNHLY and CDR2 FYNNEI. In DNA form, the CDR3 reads TGTGCCAGCAAAAGAGAAGGGTTCAGCGGGAGTTACAATGAGCAGTTCTTC. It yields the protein CASKREGFSGSYNEQFF.